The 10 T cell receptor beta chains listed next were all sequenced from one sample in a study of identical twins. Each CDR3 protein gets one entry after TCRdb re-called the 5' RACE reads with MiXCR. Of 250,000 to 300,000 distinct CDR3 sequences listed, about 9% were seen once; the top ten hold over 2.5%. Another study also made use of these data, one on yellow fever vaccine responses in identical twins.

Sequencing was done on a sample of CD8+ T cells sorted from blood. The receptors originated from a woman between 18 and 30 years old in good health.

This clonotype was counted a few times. This CDR3 reads CASSARGTGTVQETQYF. The CDR3 region has the DNA TGTGCCAGCAGCGCTAGAGGGACCGGGACAGTCCAAGAGACCCAGTACTTC. This sequence joins TRBV9 and TRBJ2-5, with TRBD1 identical over 7 bases. J lost 1 base, V lost 3 bases, and 12 bases had no gene match. This CDR3 spans 17 amino acids. CDR1 and CDR2 (germline): SGDLS, YYNGEE.

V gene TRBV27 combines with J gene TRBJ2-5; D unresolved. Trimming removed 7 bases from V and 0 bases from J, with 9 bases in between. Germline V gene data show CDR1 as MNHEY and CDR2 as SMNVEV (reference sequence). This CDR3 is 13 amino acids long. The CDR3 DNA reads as TGTGCCAGCAAAGAACGGTACCAAGAGACCCAGTACTTC. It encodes CASKERYQETQYF.

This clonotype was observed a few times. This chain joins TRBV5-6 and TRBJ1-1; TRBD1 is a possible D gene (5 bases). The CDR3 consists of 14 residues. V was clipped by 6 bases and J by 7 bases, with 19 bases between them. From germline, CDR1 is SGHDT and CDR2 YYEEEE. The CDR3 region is CASTTSVRTGEAFF. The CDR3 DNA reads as TGTGCCAGCACCACCTCCGTGAGAACAGGTGAAGCTTTCTTT.

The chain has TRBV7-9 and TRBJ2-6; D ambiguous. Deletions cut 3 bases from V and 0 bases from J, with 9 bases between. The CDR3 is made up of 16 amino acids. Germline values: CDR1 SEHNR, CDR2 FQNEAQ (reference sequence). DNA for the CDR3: TGTGCCAGCAGCTTTTTCCTCAACTCTGGGGCCAACGTCCTGACTTTC. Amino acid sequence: CASSFFLNSGANVLTF.

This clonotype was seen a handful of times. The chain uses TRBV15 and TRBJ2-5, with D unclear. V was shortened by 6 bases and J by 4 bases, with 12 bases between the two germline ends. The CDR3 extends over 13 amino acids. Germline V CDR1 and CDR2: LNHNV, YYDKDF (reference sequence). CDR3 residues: CATRYSRTETQYF. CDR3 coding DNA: TGTGCCACCAGATACTCCAGGACAGAGACCCAGTACTTC.

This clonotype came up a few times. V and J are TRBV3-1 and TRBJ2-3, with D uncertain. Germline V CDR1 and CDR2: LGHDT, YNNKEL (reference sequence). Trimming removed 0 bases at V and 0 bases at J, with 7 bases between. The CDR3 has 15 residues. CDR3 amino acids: CASSQERQSTDTQYF. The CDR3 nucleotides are TGTGCCAGCAGCCAAGAACGCCAGAGCACAGATACGCAGTATTTT.

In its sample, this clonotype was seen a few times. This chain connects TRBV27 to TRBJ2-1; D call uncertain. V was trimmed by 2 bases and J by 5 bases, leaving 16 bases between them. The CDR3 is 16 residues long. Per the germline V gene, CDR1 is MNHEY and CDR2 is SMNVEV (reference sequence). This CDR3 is CASSLLPRGANNEQFF. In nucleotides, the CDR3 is TGTGCCAGCAGTTTACTTCCTCGCGGAGCCAACAATGAGCAGTTCTTC.

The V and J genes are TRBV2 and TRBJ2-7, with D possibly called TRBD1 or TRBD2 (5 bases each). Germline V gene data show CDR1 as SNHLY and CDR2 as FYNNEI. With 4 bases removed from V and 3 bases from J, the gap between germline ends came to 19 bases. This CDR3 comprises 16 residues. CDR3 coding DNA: TGTGCCAGCAGTGGTCACTCGGGGCAGCTAAACTACGAGCAGTACTTC. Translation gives CASSGHSGQLNYEQYF.

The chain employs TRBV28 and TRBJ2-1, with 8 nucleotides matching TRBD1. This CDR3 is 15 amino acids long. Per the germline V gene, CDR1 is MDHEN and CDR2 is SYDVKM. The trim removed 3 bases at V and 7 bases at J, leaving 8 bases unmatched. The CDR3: CASSFQGAHANEQFF. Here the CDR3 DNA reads TGTGCCAGCAGTTTTCAGGGGGCCCACGCTAATGAGCAGTTCTTC.

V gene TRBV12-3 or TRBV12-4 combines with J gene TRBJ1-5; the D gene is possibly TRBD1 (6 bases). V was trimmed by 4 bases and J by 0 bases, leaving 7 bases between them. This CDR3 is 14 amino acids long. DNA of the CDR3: TGTGCCAGCAGTTGGACAGATAGCAATCAGCCCCAGCATTTT. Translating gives CASSWTDSNQPQHF.